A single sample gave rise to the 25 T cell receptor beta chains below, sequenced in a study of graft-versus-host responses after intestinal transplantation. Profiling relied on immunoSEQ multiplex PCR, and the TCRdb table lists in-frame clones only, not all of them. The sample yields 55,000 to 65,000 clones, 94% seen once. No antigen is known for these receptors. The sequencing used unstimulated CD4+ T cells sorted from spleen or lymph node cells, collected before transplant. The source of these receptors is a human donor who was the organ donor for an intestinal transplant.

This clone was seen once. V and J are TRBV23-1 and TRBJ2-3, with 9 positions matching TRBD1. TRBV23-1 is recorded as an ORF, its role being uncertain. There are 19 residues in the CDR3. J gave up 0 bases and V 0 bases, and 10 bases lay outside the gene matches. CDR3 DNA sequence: TGCGCCAGCAGTCAATCGCGGGACAGGGAGAGGACTAGCACAGATACGCAGTATTTT. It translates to CASSQSRDRERTSTDTQYF.

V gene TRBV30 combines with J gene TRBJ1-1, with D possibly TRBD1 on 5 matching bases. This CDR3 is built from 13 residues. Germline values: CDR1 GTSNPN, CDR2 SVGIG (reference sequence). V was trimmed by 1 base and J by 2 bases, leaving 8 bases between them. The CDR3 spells CAWSEQGNTEAFF. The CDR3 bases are TGTGCCTGGAGTGAGCAGGGAAACACTGAAGCTTTCTTT. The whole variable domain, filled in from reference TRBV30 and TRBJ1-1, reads SQTIHQWPATLVQPVGSPLSLECTVEGTSNPNLYWYRQAAGRGLQLLFYSVGIGQISSEVPQNLSASRPQDRQFILSSKKLLLSDSGFYLCAWSEQGNTEAFFGQGTRLTVV.

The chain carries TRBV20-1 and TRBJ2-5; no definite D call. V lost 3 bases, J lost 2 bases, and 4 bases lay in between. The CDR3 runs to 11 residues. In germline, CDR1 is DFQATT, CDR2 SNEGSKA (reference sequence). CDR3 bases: TGCAGTGCTAGCGCACAAGAGACCCAGTACTTC. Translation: CSASAQETQYF.

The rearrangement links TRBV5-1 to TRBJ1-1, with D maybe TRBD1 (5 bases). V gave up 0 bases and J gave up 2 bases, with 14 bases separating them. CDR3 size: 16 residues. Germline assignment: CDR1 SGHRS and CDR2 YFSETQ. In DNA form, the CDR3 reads TGCGCCAGCAGCTTGGATCGTAGCCAGGGAAACACTGAAGCTTTCTTT. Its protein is CASSLDRSQGNTEAFF.

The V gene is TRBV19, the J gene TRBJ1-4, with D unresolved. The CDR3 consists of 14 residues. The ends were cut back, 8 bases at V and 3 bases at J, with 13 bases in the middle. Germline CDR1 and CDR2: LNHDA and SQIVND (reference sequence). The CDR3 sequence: CASGKARPNEKLFF. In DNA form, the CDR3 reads TGTGCCAGTGGGAAGGCGCGGCCTAATGAAAAACTGTTTTTT.

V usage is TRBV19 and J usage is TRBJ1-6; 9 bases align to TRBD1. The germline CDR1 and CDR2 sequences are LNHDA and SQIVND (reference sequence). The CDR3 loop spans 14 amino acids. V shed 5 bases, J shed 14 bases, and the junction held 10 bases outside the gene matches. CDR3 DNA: TGTGCCAGTAGTTCGGGACAGGGATTTGTCGCCCTCCACTTT. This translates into CASSSGQGFVALHF.

CDR3 in amino acids: CASSGTGLGAGELFF. CDR3 sequence (DNA): TGTGCCAGCAGCGGGACAGGGTTAGGTGCCGGGGAGCTGTTTTTT. The chain joins TRBV5-4 to TRBJ2-2; 9 positions match TRBD1. V shed 4 bases, J shed 6 bases, and the junction held 7 bases outside the gene matches. CDR1 is SGHNT, CDR2 YYREEE, per germline (reference sequence). The length of the CDR3 is 15 residues.

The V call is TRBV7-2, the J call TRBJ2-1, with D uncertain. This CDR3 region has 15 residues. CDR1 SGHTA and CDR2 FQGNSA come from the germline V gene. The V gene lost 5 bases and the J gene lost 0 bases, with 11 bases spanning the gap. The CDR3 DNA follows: TGTGCCAGCAGCATACAACCAGGCTCCTACAATGAGCAGTTCTTC. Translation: CASSIQPGSYNEQFF.

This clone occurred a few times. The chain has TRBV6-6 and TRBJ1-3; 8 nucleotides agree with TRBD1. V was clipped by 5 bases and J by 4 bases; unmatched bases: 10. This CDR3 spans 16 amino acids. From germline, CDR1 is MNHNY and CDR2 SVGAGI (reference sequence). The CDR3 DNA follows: TGTGCCAGCAGTGTCACCAGGGGGCGCGAGGGAAACACCATATATTTT. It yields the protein CASSVTRGREGNTIYF.

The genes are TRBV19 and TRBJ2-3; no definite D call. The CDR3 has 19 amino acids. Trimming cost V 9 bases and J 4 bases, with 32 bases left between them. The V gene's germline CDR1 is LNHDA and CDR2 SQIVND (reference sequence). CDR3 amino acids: CASPPPLVGGPGGPDTQYF. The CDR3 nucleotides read TGTGCCAGCCCCCCCCCACTCGTAGGCGGCCCGGGTGGTCCAGATACGCAGTATTTT.

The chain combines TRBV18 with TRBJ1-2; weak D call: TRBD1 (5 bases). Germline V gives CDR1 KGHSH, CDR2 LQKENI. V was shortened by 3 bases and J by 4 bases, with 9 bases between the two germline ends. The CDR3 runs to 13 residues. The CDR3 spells CASSPLRVYGYTF. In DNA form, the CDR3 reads TGTGCCAGCTCACCCCTCAGGGTCTATGGCTACACCTTC.

CDR3 residues: CASSLGMGAEYNEQFF. CDR3 coding DNA: TGTGCCAGCAGCTTAGGAATGGGGGCCGAATACAATGAGCAGTTCTTC. The rearrangement joins TRBV7-9 to TRBJ2-1; maybe TRBD1 (6 bases). Germline CDR1 reads SEHNR; CDR2 reads FQNEAQ (reference sequence). V was pared by 1 base and J by 4 bases, with 14 bases between. The CDR3 is 16 residues long.

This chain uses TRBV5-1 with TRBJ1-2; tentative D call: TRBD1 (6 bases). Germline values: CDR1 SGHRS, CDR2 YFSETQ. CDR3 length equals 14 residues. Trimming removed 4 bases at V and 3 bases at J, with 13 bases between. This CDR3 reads CASSPDSMDYGYTF. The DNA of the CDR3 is TGCGCCAGCAGCCCGGACAGTATGGACTATGGCTACACCTTC.

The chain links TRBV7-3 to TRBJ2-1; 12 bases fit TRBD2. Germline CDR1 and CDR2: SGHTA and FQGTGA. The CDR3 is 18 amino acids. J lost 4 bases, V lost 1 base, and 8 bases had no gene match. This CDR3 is CASSLRERLAGDYNEQFF. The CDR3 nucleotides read TGTGCCAGCAGCTTAAGGGAACGACTAGCGGGGGATTACAATGAGCAGTTCTTC.

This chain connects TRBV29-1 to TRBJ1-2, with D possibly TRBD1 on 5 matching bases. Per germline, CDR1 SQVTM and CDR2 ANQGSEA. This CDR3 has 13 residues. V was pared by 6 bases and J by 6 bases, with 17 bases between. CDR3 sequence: CSVARDFEDGYTF. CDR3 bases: TGCAGCGTGGCCCGGGACTTCGAGGATGGCTACACCTTC.

In nucleotides, the CDR3 is TGCGCCAGCAGCCAAAGAGGGGCTACCTACGAGCAGTACTTC. Protein sequence: CASSQRGATYEQYF. V is TRBV4-1 and J is TRBJ2-7; D could derive from TRBD1 or TRBD2 (5 bases each). V was clipped by 2 bases and J by 2 bases, with 10 bases between them. CDR1 is MGHRA and CDR2 is YSYEKL in the germline V gene. The CDR3 spans 14 residues.

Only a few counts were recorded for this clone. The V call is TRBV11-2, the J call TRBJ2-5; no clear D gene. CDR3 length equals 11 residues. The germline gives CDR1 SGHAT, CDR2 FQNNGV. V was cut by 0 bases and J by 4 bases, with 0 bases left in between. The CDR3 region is CASSLEETQYF. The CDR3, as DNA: TGTGCCAGCAGCTTAGAAGAGACCCAGTACTTC. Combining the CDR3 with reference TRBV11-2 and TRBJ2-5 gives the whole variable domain EAGVAQSPRYKIIEKRQSVAFWCNPISGHATLYWYQQILGQGPKLLIQFQNNGVVDDSQLPKDRFSAERLKGVDSTLKIQPAKLEDSAVYLCASSLEETQYFGPGTRLLVL.

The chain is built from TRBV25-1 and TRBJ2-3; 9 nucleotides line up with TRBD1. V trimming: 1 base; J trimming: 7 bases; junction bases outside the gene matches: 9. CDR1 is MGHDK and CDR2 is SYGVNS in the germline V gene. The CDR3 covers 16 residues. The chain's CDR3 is CASSESPGQGRNTQYF. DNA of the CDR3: TGTGCCAGCAGTGAATCCCCGGGACAGGGTAGAAATACGCAGTATTTT.

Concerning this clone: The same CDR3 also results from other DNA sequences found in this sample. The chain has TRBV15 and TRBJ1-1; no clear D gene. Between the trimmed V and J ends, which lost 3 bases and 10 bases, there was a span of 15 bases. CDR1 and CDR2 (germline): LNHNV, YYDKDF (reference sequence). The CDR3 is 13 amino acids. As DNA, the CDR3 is TGTGCCACCAGCAGCGGGCCCTACGGTCGAGCTTTCTTT. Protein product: CATSSGPYGRAFF.

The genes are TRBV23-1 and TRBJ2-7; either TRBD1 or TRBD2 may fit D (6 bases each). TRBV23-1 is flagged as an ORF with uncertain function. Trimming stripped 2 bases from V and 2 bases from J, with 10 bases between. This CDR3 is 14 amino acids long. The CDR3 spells CASSQGGLTYEQYF. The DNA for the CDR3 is TGCGCCAGCAGTCAAGGGGGGCTCACCTACGAGCAGTACTTC.

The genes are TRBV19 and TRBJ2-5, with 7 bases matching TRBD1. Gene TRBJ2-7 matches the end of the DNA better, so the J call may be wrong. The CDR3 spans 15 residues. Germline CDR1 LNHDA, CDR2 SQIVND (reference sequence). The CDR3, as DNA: TGTGCCAGTAGTACCCAGGGCAGGGGGAACTACGAGCAGTACTTC. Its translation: CASSTQGRGNYEQYF.

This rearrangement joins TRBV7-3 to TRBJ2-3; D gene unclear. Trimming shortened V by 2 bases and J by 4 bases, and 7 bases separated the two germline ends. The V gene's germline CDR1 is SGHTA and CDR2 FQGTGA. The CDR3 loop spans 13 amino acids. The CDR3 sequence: CASSLFSSDTQYF. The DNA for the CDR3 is TGTGCCAGCAGCTTATTCTCTTCAGATACGCAGTATTTT.

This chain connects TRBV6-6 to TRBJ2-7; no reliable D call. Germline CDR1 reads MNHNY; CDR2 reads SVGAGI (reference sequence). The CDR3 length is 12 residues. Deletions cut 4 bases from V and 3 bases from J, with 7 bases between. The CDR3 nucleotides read TGTGCCAGCAGTTCCACGTTCTACGAGCAGTACTTC. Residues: CASSSTFYEQYF.

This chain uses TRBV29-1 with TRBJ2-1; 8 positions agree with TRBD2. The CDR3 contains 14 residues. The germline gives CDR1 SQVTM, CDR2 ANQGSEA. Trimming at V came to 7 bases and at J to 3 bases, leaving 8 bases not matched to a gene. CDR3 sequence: CSGYGLADYNEQFF. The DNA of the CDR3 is TGCAGCGGCTATGGACTAGCAGACTACAATGAGCAGTTCTTC.

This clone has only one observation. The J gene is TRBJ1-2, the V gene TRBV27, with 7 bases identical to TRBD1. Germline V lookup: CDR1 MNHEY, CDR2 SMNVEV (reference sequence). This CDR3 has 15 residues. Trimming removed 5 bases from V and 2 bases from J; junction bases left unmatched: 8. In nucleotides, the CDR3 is TGTGCCAGCAGTCCAAGACAGGGAAGCAACTATGGCTACACCTTC. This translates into CASSPRQGSNYGYTF.